These 27 T cell receptor beta chains share one sample of origin, sequenced in a study of radiotherapy plus CTLA-4 blockade in lung cancer. The data were produced by immunoSEQ multiplex PCR, yet TCRdb's version contains in-frame clones alone and is incomplete. The sample yields around 59,000 clones, approximately 67% seen once. This specimen was peripheral blood, taken from a patient treated with radiotherapy plus ipilimumab. The receptors originated from a human donor with non-small cell lung cancer whose response to radiotherapy plus ipilimumab could not be evaluated.

The V gene is TRBV7-9, the J gene TRBJ1-4; D not certain. The CDR3 extends over 17 amino acids. V lost 1 base, J lost 0 bases, and 12 bases lay in between. CDR1 is SEHNR and CDR2 is FQNEAQ in the germline V gene (reference sequence). The chain's CDR3 is CASSLVILATTNEKLFF. CDR3 bases: TGTGCCAGCAGCTTAGTTATTCTCGCGACAACTAATGAAAAACTGTTTTTT.

This clone was detected only a few times. Likely a read error: the CDR3 ends without its conserved phenylalanine or tryptophan. The DNA is omitted, as the CDR3 cannot be located on it reliably, and the CDR3 follows TCRdb's listing. The rearrangement joins TRBV5-8 to TRBJ1-1; TRBD1 is the table's D call, not checked against the DNA. Germline values: CDR1 SGHTS, CDR2 YDEGEE. The CDR3 length equals 10 residues, ends included. The CDR3 protein is CASSEARSGI.

The chain couples TRBV9 to TRBJ2-1, with a tentative D call TRBD2 (6 bases). Germline values: CDR1 SGDLS, CDR2 YYNGEE. The CDR3 runs 16 residues. The ends were cut back, 2 bases at V and 2 bases at J, with 14 bases in the middle. As DNA, the CDR3 is TGTGCCAGCAGCGTTAGAGGAGCGGGCGCCTACAATGAGCAGTTCTTC. Amino acids: CASSVRGAGAYNEQFF.

The V and J genes are TRBV9 and TRBJ1-1; D gene uncertain. Germline V lookup: CDR1 SGDLS, CDR2 YYNGEE. This CDR3 has 13 amino acids. The V gene lost 4 bases and the J gene lost 4 bases, with 11 bases spanning the gap. The CDR3 protein is CASSPSPSTEAFF. The CDR3 nucleotides read TGTGCCAGCAGCCCTAGCCCTAGCACTGAAGCTTTCTTT.

The CDR3 spells CAWSGQEPYEQYF. In DNA, the CDR3 is TGTGCCTGGAGTGGACAGGAGCCCTACGAGCAGTACTTC. This rearrangement joins TRBV30 to TRBJ2-7; weak D call: TRBD1 (6 bases). Germline assignment: CDR1 GTSNPN and CDR2 SVGIG (reference sequence). The CDR3 sequence is 13 residues long. V lost 1 base to trimming and J lost 2 bases, with 9 bases between them.

J is TRBJ1-2 and V is TRBV19, with D possibly matching TRBD1 (6 bases). Germline V lookup: CDR1 LNHDA, CDR2 SQIVND (reference sequence). Trimming pared 5 bases from V and 4 bases from J, leaving 8 bases between. The CDR3 has 12 residues. CDR3 in amino acids: CASSRTAYGYTF. The CDR3, as DNA: TGTGCCAGTAGTCGGACAGCCTATGGCTACACCTTC.

This sequence joins TRBV7-9 and TRBJ2-7; 10 bases align to TRBD2. Germline CDR1 and CDR2: SEHNR and FQNEAQ (reference sequence). The CDR3 is 18 residues long. Trimming cost V 3 bases and J 1 base; bases outside gene matches: 12. The CDR3 loop reads CASSFSGTSALGSYEQYF. In DNA form, the CDR3 reads TGTGCCAGCAGCTTTTCCGGGACTAGCGCACTCGGGTCCTACGAGCAGTACTTC. The complete variable domain, with remaining parts taken from reference TRBV7-9 and TRBJ2-7, reads DTGVSQNPRHKITKRGQNVTFRCDPISEHNRLYWYRQTLGQGPEFLTYFQNEAQLEKSRLLSDRFSAERPKGSFSTLEIQRTEQGDSAMYLCASSFSGTSALGSYEQYFGPGTRLTVT.

The V call is TRBV5-4, the J call TRBJ2-4, with 8 bases identical to TRBD2. The germline gives CDR1 SGHNT, CDR2 YYREEE (reference sequence). V was clipped by 4 bases and J by 7 bases; unmatched bases: 7. The CDR3 runs 14 residues. The CDR3 loop is CASSPTGGNNIQYF. The CDR3 DNA follows: TGTGCCAGCAGCCCGACGGGAGGGAATAACATTCAGTACTTC.

This rearrangement joins TRBV27 to TRBJ2-3; possible D gene TRBD1, 6 bases. This CDR3 region has 16 residues. Germline lookup yields CDR1 MNHEY and CDR2 SMNVEV (reference sequence). V lost 0 bases and J lost 0, with 10 bases in between. CDR3 sequence: CASSLSQGVSTDTQYF. The DNA of the CDR3 is TGTGCCAGCAGTTTATCACAGGGTGTGAGCACAGATACGCAGTATTTT.

The gene calls are TRBV5-1 and TRBJ2-1; 7 nucleotides align to TRBD2. The trim removed 0 bases at V and 2 bases at J, leaving 5 bases unmatched. The CDR3 spans 16 residues. Germline assignment: CDR1 SGHRS and CDR2 YFSETQ. The CDR3 protein is CASSLGVSGPYNEQFF. The CDR3 nucleotides are TGCGCCAGCAGCTTGGGGGTTAGCGGGCCCTACAATGAGCAGTTCTTC. Full variable domain (rest looked up from reference TRBV5-1 and TRBJ2-1): KAGVTQTPRYLIKTRGQQVTLSCSPISGHRSVSWYQQTPGQGLQFLFEYFSETQRNKGNFPGRFSGRQFSNSRSEMNVSTLELGDSALYLCASSLGVSGPYNEQFFGPGTRLTVL.

The chain is built from TRBV5-1 and TRBJ1-3; weak D call: TRBD1 (5 bases). The CDR3 consists of 17 residues. V was shortened by 4 bases and J by 1 base, with 18 bases between the two germline ends. CDR1 and CDR2 (germline): SGHRS, YFSETQ. CDR3 sequence reads: CASSPDGQGWSGNTIYF. As DNA, the CDR3 is TGCGCCAGCAGCCCCGACGGGCAGGGTTGGTCTGGAAACACCATATATTTT.

This chain's CDR3 is CASSLVTLEGNTDTQYF. The DNA of the CDR3 is TGTGCCAGCAGCTTAGTTACTTTGGAGGGGAACACAGATACGCAGTATTTT. This sequence joins TRBV7-9 and TRBJ2-3, with TRBD2 as a possible D gene (6 bases). Trimming cost V 1 base and J 2 bases, with 16 bases left between them. The CDR3 extends over 17 amino acids. Germline CDR1 SEHNR, CDR2 FQNEAQ (reference sequence).

J is TRBJ1-1 and V is TRBV2, with a tentative D call TRBD1 (6 bases). Trimming stripped 4 bases from V and 4 bases from J, with 22 bases between. The CDR3 contains 17 residues. Germline CDR1 reads SNHLY; CDR2 reads FYNNEI. The CDR3 DNA follows: TGTGCCAGCAGTGGGGGGGTCGGCGGGGGCGCCGCCACTGAAGCTTTCTTT. It is translated as CASSGGVGGGAATEAFF. Supplemented by reference TRBV2 and TRBJ1-1, the full variable domain reads EPEVTQTPSHQVTQMGQEVILRCVPISNHLYFYWYRQILGQKVEFLVSFYNNEISEKSEIFDDQFSVERPDGSNFTLKIRSTKLEDSAMYFCASSGGVGGGAATEAFFGQGTRLTVV.

This clone has just one count. The J gene is TRBJ2-5, the V gene TRBV6-6, with D tentatively TRBD2 (6 bases). Trimming took 2 bases from V and 4 from J, leaving 14 bases between them. Germline loops: CDR1 MNHNY, CDR2 SVGAGI (reference sequence). The CDR3 has 15 residues. For the CDR3, the DNA is TGTGCCAGCAGTTACGCCCGGGAGAGGGGAGAGACCCAGTACTTC. It specifies CASSYARERGETQYF.

This sequence joins TRBV7-3 and TRBJ1-2; possibly TRBD1 for D (6 bases). Germline CDR1 SGHTA, CDR2 FQGTGA. This CDR3 has 17 residues. The V gene lost 3 bases and the J gene lost 4 bases, with 21 bases spanning the gap. CDR3 protein: CASSLDVGTGNSYGYTF. Written as DNA, the CDR3 is TGTGCCAGCAGCTTGGACGTTGGAACAGGGAACTCCTATGGCTACACCTTC.

The rearrangement uses TRBV6-1 and TRBJ1-5, with D perhaps TRBD1 (6 bases). Germline CDR1 reads MNHNS; CDR2 reads SASEGT. The CDR3 has 14 amino acids. V lost 9 bases and J lost 2, with 14 bases in between. CDR3 sequence (DNA): TGTGCCAGTGTACAGGGAAGGGGCAATCAGCCCCAGCATTTT. Residues: CASVQGRGNQPQHF.

V is TRBV5-1 and J is TRBJ2-4, with 8 bases aligning to TRBD1. This CDR3 comprises 15 residues. J was trimmed by 0 bases and V by 6 bases; bases with no gene match: 5. Germline CDR1 reads SGHRS; CDR2 reads YFSETQ. Here the CDR3 DNA reads TGCGCCAGCAAGACAGGGGCACTAGCCAAAAACATTCAGTACTTC. Protein product: CASKTGALAKNIQYF.

This sequence joins TRBV7-2 and TRBJ2-5; 7 bases are a match to TRBD2. There are 15 residues in the CDR3. Looked up from germline, CDR1 is SGHTA and CDR2 is FQGNSA. J lost 4 bases, V lost 4 bases, and 9 bases had no gene match. The CDR3 DNA reads TGTGCCAGCAGCTCCCCCTGGGAGGGCCGAGAGACCCAGTACTTC. Protein product: CASSSPWEGRETQYF.

The chain carries TRBV27 and TRBJ1-1; 7 nucleotides match TRBD1. V gave up 6 bases and J gave up 6 bases; unmatched junction bases: 10. The germline V gene has CDR1 MNHEY and CDR2 SMNVEV (reference sequence). The CDR3 has 14 amino acids. This chain's CDR3 is CASSSSTGYAEAFF. The CDR3 DNA follows: TGTGCCAGCAGCTCCTCGACAGGGTACGCTGAAGCTTTCTTT.

This clone was picked up one time. The chain couples TRBV11-2 to TRBJ1-2; tentative D call: TRBD1 (5 bases). CDR3 length: 14 residues. Trimming pared 5 bases from V and 5 bases from J, leaving 15 bases between. Germline CDR1 is SGHAT and CDR2 is FQNNGV. CDR3 sequence: CASSQGGTQYGYTF. The CDR3 region has the DNA TGTGCCAGCAGCCAGGGAGGTACCCAATATGGCTACACCTTC.

The J gene is TRBJ2-2, the V gene TRBV5-1, with a weak D call TRBD1 (5 bases). CDR1 and CDR2 from the germline V gene are SGHRS and YFSETQ. The CDR3 extends over 14 amino acids. V gave up 5 bases and J gave up 5 bases, with 13 bases separating them. In DNA form, the CDR3 reads TGCGCCAGCAGGGGTGGCAGGGCTACCGGGGAGCTGTTTTTT. Its translation: CASRGGRATGELFF.

The gene calls are TRBV29-1 and TRBJ1-5; D is ambiguous. In germline, CDR1 is SQVTM, CDR2 ANQGSEA. Trimming removed 4 bases from V and 9 bases from J, with 16 bases in between. The CDR3 is made up of 13 amino acids. The CDR3 nucleotides are TGCAGCGTTGGAGGAGGATCCTGGGGGCCCCAGCATTTT. Its translation is CSVGGGSWGPQHF.

The chain uses TRBV10-3 and TRBJ1-2; D is possibly TRBD1 (6 bases). Germline-derived CDR1 and CDR2 are ENHRY and SYGVKD. V was clipped by 4 bases and J by 6 bases, with 18 bases between them. The CDR3 is 15 residues long. The CDR3 coding sequence is TGTGCCATCAGTGGGACCGGACAGTCCTCGGATGGCTACACCTTC. This gives the protein CAISGTGQSSDGYTF.

This clone was observed a handful of times. V usage is TRBV25-1 and J usage is TRBJ2-3; 8 bases align to TRBD2. The germline V gene has CDR1 MGHDK and CDR2 SYGVNS. The CDR3 is made up of 16 amino acids. J lost 0 bases, V lost 4 bases, and 6 bases had no gene match. The CDR3 bases are TGTGCCAGCAGTGCAATATCTAGCGGGAGCACAGATACGCAGTATTTT. Its translation is CASSAISSGSTDTQYF.

The chain employs TRBV30 and TRBJ2-4; D may be TRBD1 (6 bases). Germline V CDR1 and CDR2: GTSNPN, SVGIG (reference sequence). The CDR3 totals 15 residues. V lost 5 bases, J lost 0 bases, and 14 bases lay in between. CDR3 nucleotides: TGTGCCTGGTGCAGGGGAAAATTAGCCAAAAACATTCAGTACTTC. Protein: CAWCRGKLAKNIQYF.

This clone was seen a single time. V gene TRBV4-1 combines with J gene TRBJ2-5, with D tentatively TRBD2 (5 bases). The V gene lost 2 bases and the J gene lost 2 bases, with 15 bases spanning the gap. Germline V lookup: CDR1 MGHRA, CDR2 YSYEKL. The length of the CDR3 is 16 residues. For the CDR3, the DNA is TGCGCCAGCAGCCAAAGGTGGTGGACTTTTCAAGAGACCCAGTACTTC. This gives the protein CASSQRWWTFQETQYF.

This sequence joins TRBV11-3 and TRBJ2-1, with TRBD2 matching 7 bases. Trimming cost V 5 bases and J 0 bases; bases outside gene matches: 13. The CDR3 has 18 residues. From germline, CDR1 is SGHNT and CDR2 YENEEA. The CDR3 region is CASSRAGLTLNSYNEQFF. CDR3 in DNA: TGTGCCAGCAGCCGGGCGGGACTAACTTTGAACTCCTACAATGAGCAGTTCTTC.